This T cell receptor beta chain was recovered during a study of blood T cell repertoires in COVID-19. Study background: The United States, Italy and Spain supplied acute and convalescent COVID-19 samples.

Germline-derived CDR1 and CDR2 are SQVTM and ANQGSEA. This CDR3 is 10 amino acids long. V lost 7 bases and J 6 bases, leaving 8 bases between the germline ends. The table came from immunoSEQ multiplex PCR; TCRdb's copy has only in-frame clones and leaves some out. The table has around 150,000 clones, 65% to 90% seen once. Sequences were obtained from peripheral blood. The TCR comes from a man in his 60s with acute or convalescent COVID-19. The chain joins TRBV29-1 to TRBJ2-3, with D hard to call. This chain's CDR3 is CSAQWDTQYF. The CDR3 DNA sequence: TGCAGCGCCCAGTGGGATACGCAGTATTTT.